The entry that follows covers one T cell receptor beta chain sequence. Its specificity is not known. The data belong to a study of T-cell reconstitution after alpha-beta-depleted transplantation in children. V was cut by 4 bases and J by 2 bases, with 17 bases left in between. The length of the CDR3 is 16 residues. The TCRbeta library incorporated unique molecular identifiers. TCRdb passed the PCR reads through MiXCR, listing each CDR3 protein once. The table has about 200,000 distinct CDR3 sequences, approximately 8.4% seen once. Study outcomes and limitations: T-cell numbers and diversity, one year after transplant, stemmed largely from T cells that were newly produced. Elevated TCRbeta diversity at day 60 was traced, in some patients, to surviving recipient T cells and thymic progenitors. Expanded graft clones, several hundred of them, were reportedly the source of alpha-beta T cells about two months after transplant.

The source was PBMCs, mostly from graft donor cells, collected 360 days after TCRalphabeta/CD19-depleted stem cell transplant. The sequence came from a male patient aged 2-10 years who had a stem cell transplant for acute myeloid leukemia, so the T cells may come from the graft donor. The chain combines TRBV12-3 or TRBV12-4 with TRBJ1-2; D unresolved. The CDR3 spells CASSCDVRPLNYGYTF. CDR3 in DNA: TGTGCCAGCAGTTGTGACGTAAGGCCGCTCAACTATGGCTACACCTTC.